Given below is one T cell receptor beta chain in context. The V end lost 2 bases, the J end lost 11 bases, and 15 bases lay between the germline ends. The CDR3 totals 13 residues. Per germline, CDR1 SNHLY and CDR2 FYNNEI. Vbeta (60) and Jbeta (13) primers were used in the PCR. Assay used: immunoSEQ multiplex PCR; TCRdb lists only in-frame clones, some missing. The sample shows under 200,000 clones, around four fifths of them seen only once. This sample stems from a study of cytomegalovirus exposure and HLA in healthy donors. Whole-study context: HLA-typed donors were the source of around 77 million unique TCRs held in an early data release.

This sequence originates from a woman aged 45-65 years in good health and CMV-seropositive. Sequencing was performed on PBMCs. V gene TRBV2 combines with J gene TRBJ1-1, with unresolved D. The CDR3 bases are TGTGCCAGCAGTGAATCTTGGGTAGCTTCGGCTTTCTTT. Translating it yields CASSESWVASAFF.